The 29 T cell receptor beta chains reported below all come from one sample, sequenced in a study of regulatory T cells in long-lasting Graves disease. CDR3 regions were amplified by Arm-PCR using iRepertoire HTBI primers to build TCR beta libraries. TCRdb passed the multiplex PCR reads through MiXCR, listing each CDR3 protein once. The sample shows 700,000 or so distinct CDR3 sequences, around 30% of them seen only once. Specified time point: persistent/refractory GD, antithyroid drugs over 5 years with positive TRAb. Generation of the TCR library employed RNA extracted from PBMCs. This specimen was peripheral blood mononuclear cells (PBMCs), taken when the disease was refractory, from a patient treated with antithyroid drugs. The receptors come from a female donor with Graves disease.

Only a few counts were recorded for this clonotype. The V and J genes are TRBV12-3 or TRBV12-4 and TRBJ1-1, with D possibly TRBD1 on 5 matching bases. CDR3 length equals 15 residues. V gave up 5 bases and J gave up 0 bases, with 13 bases separating them. CDR3 amino acids: CASSRGGGLNTEAFF. In nucleotides, the CDR3 is TGTGCCAGCAGTCGGGGGGGAGGGCTGAACACTGAAGCTTTCTTT.

This clonotype was picked up a small number of times. The chain recombines TRBV5-1 with TRBJ1-2; weak D call: TRBD1 (6 bases). The CDR3 covers 17 residues. Germline CDR1 SGHRS, CDR2 YFSETQ. V was trimmed by 2 bases and J by 5 bases, leaving 22 bases between them. The CDR3 spells CASSFDGMGRGQYGYTF. CDR3 nucleotides: TGCGCCAGCAGCTTCGATGGTATGGGCAGGGGTCAATATGGCTACACCTTC.

The chain joins TRBV2 to TRBJ2-5; TRBD2 aligns across 12 bases. V lost 6 bases to trimming and J lost 1 base; unmatched junction nucleotides: 3. The CDR3 covers 15 residues. Germline V CDR1 and CDR2: SNHLY, FYNNEI. The CDR3 bases are TGTGCCAGCAGGGGGACTAGCGGGTTCCAAGAGACCCAGTACTTC. Translation gives CASRGTSGFQETQYF.

This clonotype was detected ten times or more. The DNA of the CDR3 is TGTGCCAGCAGTCGGGAGATGAACACTGAAGCTTTCTTT. Translation gives CASSREMNTEAFF. This chain joins TRBV7-8 and TRBJ1-1; no clear D. This CDR3 is built from 13 residues. V dropped 6 bases and J dropped 0 bases, with 8 bases sitting between them. From germline, CDR1 is SGHVS and CDR2 FQNEAQ. Based on the CDR3 plus reference TRBV7-8 and TRBJ1-1, the full variable domain is GAGVSQSPRYKVAKRGQDVALRCDPISGHVSLFWYQQALGQGPEFLTYFQNEAQLDKSGLPSDRFFAERPEGSVSTLKIQRTQQEDSAVYLCASSREMNTEAFFGQGTRLTVV.

This chain uses TRBV7-9 with TRBJ2-3; 10 bases agree with TRBD2. With 3 bases clipped from V and 2 bases from J, the junction kept 8 bases outside the gene matches. The germline CDR1 and CDR2 sequences are SEHNR and FQNEAQ (reference sequence). The CDR3 runs to 17 residues. The CDR3 bases are TGTGCCAGCAGCTTCCGGCTAGCGGGAGAGCACACAGATACGCAGTATTTT. Protein product: CASSFRLAGEHTDTQYF. Supplemented by reference TRBV7-9 and TRBJ2-3, the full variable domain reads DTGVSQNPRHKITKRGQNVTFRCDPISEHNRLYWYRQTLGQGPEFLTYFQNEAQLEKSRLLSDRFSAERPKGSFSTLEIQRTEQGDSAMYLCASSFRLAGEHTDTQYFGPGTRLTVL.

The chain carries TRBV2 and TRBJ2-1; D is undetermined. V was trimmed by 7 bases and J by 8 bases, leaving 6 bases between them. CDR1 and CDR2 (germline): SNHLY, FYNNEI. The CDR3 sequence is 10 residues long. Here the CDR3 DNA reads TGTGCCAGCAAGCGCGATGAGCAGTTCTTC. As protein: CASKRDEQFF.

This clonotype was recorded once. A clone one base away is much larger, so this may be a read error. The chain recombines TRBV7-3 with TRBJ2-1; 7 bases agree with TRBD2. CDR1 is SGHTA, CDR2 FQGTGA, per germline. The V and J ends lost 1 base and 8 bases, in that order; junction bases with no gene match: 5. This CDR3 has 14 residues. CDR3 loop: CASSLRGGGDEQFF. The CDR3 DNA reads as TGTGCCAGCAGCTTAAGGGGGGGAGGGGATGAGCAGTTCTTC.

The table lists this clonotype with a count of one. The V gene is TRBV10-3, the J gene TRBJ1-2; D unclear. Per the germline V gene, CDR1 is ENHRY and CDR2 is SYGVKD. This CDR3 spans 15 amino acids. V was shortened by 0 bases and J by 8 bases, with 16 bases between the two germline ends. The CDR3 is CAISESIAKAGGYTF. The DNA of the CDR3 is TGTGCCATCAGTGAGTCGATTGCAAAAGCTGGGGGCTACACCTTC.

The genes are TRBV20-1 and TRBJ2-7; D is unclear. Trimming stripped 3 bases from V and 2 bases from J, with 11 bases between. Germline CDR1 is DFQATT and CDR2 is SNEGSKA (reference sequence). This CDR3 is built from 13 residues. The CDR3, as DNA: TGCAGTGCTAGTCCCGGGCTGACCTACGAGCAGTACTTC. Translated, it gives CSASPGLTYEQYF.

In its sample, this clonotype was seen a few times. The genes are TRBV12-3 or TRBV12-4 and TRBJ1-1, with no clear D. This CDR3 is 14 amino acids long. The V gene lost 7 bases and the J gene lost 1 base, with 13 bases spanning the gap. The CDR3 sequence: CASKEAIWNTEAFF. As DNA, the CDR3 is TGTGCCAGCAAGGAAGCAATTTGGAACACTGAAGCTTTCTTT.

At least ten counts were recorded for this clonotype. V usage is TRBV2 and J usage is TRBJ1-2; 9 nucleotides align to TRBD1. The CDR3 loop spans 13 amino acids. With 7 bases clipped from V and 4 bases from J, the junction kept 4 bases outside the gene matches. CDR1 and CDR2 from the germline V gene are SNHLY and FYNNEI. The CDR3 protein is CASTPGQGYGYTF. The CDR3 DNA follows: TGTGCCAGCACACCGGGACAGGGCTATGGCTACACCTTC.

This clonotype was seen once. V and J are TRBV12-3 or TRBV12-4 and TRBJ1-5; tentatively, D is TRBD1 (5 bases). Trimming removed 7 bases at V and 7 bases at J, with 17 bases between. This CDR3 has 14 residues. The CDR3 spells CASTSLNRGQPQHF. As DNA, the CDR3 is TGTGCCAGCACTTCTTTAAACCGGGGCCAGCCCCAGCATTTT.

This clonotype was seen a single time. The genes are TRBV27 and TRBJ2-1; D not certain. Germline lookup yields CDR1 MNHEY and CDR2 SMNVEV (reference sequence). Trimming removed 3 bases at V and 10 bases at J, with 10 bases between. The CDR3 has 12 residues. DNA for the CDR3: TGTGCCAGCAGTTTCGGGTCCTCGGAGCAGTTCTTC. Protein: CASSFGSSEQFF.

The rearrangement joins TRBV19 to TRBJ2-7, with D perhaps TRBD1 (5 bases). Trimming removed 7 bases at V and 4 bases at J, with 17 bases between. The germline V gene encodes CDR1 LNHDA and CDR2 SQIVND (reference sequence). The CDR3 is 14 amino acids. The CDR3 sequence is CASNKGVFGYEQYF. The CDR3 DNA reads TGTGCCAGTAACAAAGGGGTCTTCGGGTACGAGCAGTACTTC.

The chain couples TRBV29-1 to TRBJ1-2; TRBD1 matches at 10 bases. The CDR3 sequence is 14 residues long. V dropped 7 bases and J dropped 4; count of bases not matched to a gene: 9. Per the germline V gene, CDR1 is SQVTM and CDR2 is ANQGSEA. The DNA for the CDR3 is TGCAGCGCCTCCGGACAGGGGGAAGTCTATGGCTACACCTTC. This codes for CSASGQGEVYGYTF.

The CDR3 loop is CASSLASHTEAFF. CDR3 nucleotides: TGTGCCAGCAGTTTGGCCAGCCACACTGAAGCTTTCTTT. V and J are TRBV27 and TRBJ1-1; D unresolved. V lost 3 bases and J lost 3, with 8 bases in between. The CDR3 runs 13 residues. CDR1 and CDR2 from the germline V gene are MNHEY and SMNVEV (reference sequence).

The J gene is TRBJ2-3, the V gene TRBV20-1, with 8 nucleotides matching TRBD2. Germline CDR1 DFQATT, CDR2 SNEGSKA (reference sequence). The CDR3 is made up of 16 amino acids. The ends lost 0 bases at V and 2 bases at J; junction bases unmatched: 7. Written as DNA, the CDR3 is TGCAGTGCTAGAGATATGACTAGCGTCCCCACAGATACGCAGTATTTT. Protein: CSARDMTSVPTDTQYF.

The chain joins TRBV12-3 or TRBV12-4 to TRBJ1-4; TRBD1 aligns across 7 bases. V lost 6 bases, J lost 4 bases, and 8 bases stayed unmatched. The CDR3 sequence is 15 residues long. CDR3: CASRDGTVSNEKLFF. CDR3 in DNA: TGTGCCAGCAGAGATGGGACAGTTAGTAATGAAAAACTGTTTTTT.

This clonotype has just a few counts. The V call is TRBV9, the J call TRBJ1-2; D is perhaps TRBD1 (5 bases). The CDR3 contains 16 residues. Per the germline V gene, CDR1 is SGDLS and CDR2 is YYNGEE. The germline V and J ends were trimmed by 3 bases and 4 bases, with 19 bases remaining between them. CDR3 bases: TGTGCCAGCAGCGAGTGGGGACGCACGGCTGGCTATGGCTACACCTTC. Protein product: CASSEWGRTAGYGYTF.

The chain has TRBV3-1 and TRBJ2-2, with D tentatively TRBD2 (6 bases). Trimming removed 2 bases from V and 3 bases from J, with 13 bases in between. The CDR3 extends over 16 amino acids. From germline, CDR1 is LGHDT and CDR2 YNNKEL (reference sequence). CDR3 sequence: CASSQFGSIDTGELFF. The CDR3 DNA follows: TGTGCCAGCAGCCAATTCGGGAGTATTGACACCGGGGAGCTGTTTTTT.

Comments on this clonotype: The junction does not match germline at one end; this may be a read error. The chain carries TRBV15 and TRBJ2-7; 10 bases are shared with TRBD2. The CDR3 runs to 19 residues. CDR1 is LNHNV and CDR2 is YYDKDF in the germline V gene (reference sequence). The CDR3 DNA sequence: TGTGCCACCAGCAGAGGTCCTAGCGGGAGACCCAACCCCTCCTACGAGCAGTACTTT. Translating gives CATSRGPSGRPNPSYEQYF. The whole variable domain, remainder taken from reference TRBV15 and TRBJ2-7, is DAMVIQNPRYQVTQFGKPVTLSCSQTLNHNVMYWYQQKSSQAPKLLFHYYDKDFNNEADTPDNFQSRRPNTSFCFLDIRSPGLGDTAMYLCATSRGPSGRPNPSYEQYFGPGTRLTVT.

Many counts were recorded for this clonotype. The chain links TRBV7-2 to TRBJ1-6; no clear D gene. CDR1 is SGHTA and CDR2 is FQGNSA in the germline V gene. Trimming left V 0 bases short and J 8 bases short, with 14 bases between. The CDR3 loop spans 16 amino acids. CDR3 amino acids: CASSLALAGLDSPLHF. CDR3 nucleotide sequence: TGTGCCAGCAGCTTAGCGCTGGCGGGCTTGGATTCACCCCTCCACTTT.

This clonotype was found a few times. This rearrangement joins TRBV30 to TRBJ1-1; D gene ambiguous. Germline loops: CDR1 GTSNPN, CDR2 SVGIG (reference sequence). V was pared by 2 bases and J by 7 bases, with 14 bases between. This CDR3 contains 13 residues. DNA of the CDR3: TGTGCCTGGAGTTCAGGCATCTCGGGTGAAGCTTTCTTT. Amino acids: CAWSSGISGEAFF.

This chain joins TRBV7-6 and TRBJ1-5; TRBD1 agrees at 8 bases. The J segment lost 6 bases and the V segment lost 1 base, leaving 5 bases of the junction unmatched. The length of the CDR3 is 15 residues. Germline V lookup: CDR1 SGHVS, CDR2 FNYEAQ. The CDR3 sequence: CASSLEPGQGQPQHF. In DNA form, the CDR3 reads TGTGCCAGCAGCTTAGAACCAGGACAGGGTCAGCCCCAGCATTTT.

The CDR3 protein is CASSLGEGAGAYEQYF. CDR3 bases: TGTGCCAGCAGCTTAGGAGAGGGAGCGGGAGCCTACGAGCAGTACTTC. The chain links TRBV7-9 to TRBJ2-7, with 8 bases lining up with TRBD2. The V and J ends lost 1 base and 2 bases, in that order; junction bases with no gene match: 7. The germline V gene has CDR1 SEHNR and CDR2 FQNEAQ (reference sequence). The CDR3 is 16 residues long. The full variable domain, completed using reference TRBV7-9 and TRBJ2-7, is DTGVSQNPRHKITKRGQNVTFRCDPISEHNRLYWYRQTLGQGPEFLTYFQNEAQLEKSRLLSDRFSAERPKGSFSTLEIQRTEQGDSAMYLCASSLGEGAGAYEQYFGPGTRLTVT.

The CDR3 is CASRGTSPGELFF. The CDR3 nucleotides read TGTGCCAGCAGGGGGACCAGCCCCGGGGAGCTGTTTTTT. The chain has TRBV2 and TRBJ2-2; perhaps D is TRBD1 or TRBD2 (5 bases each). V lost 6 bases and J lost 6, with 11 bases in between. The CDR3 runs 13 residues. Germline assignment: CDR1 SNHLY and CDR2 FYNNEI.

This clonotype has a count of ten or more. The chain couples TRBV12-3 or TRBV12-4 to TRBJ1-1; perhaps TRBD1 as D (6 bases). The CDR3 is 14 residues long. The V end lost 5 bases, the J end lost 1 base, and 11 bases lay between the germline ends. The CDR3 reads CASSPSDRNTEAFF. CDR3 DNA: TGTGCCAGCAGTCCCTCGGACAGGAACACTGAAGCTTTCTTT.

This clonotype has a count of ten or more. As DNA, the CDR3 is TGTGCCAGCAGCTTAGAAAAGAATTATAACTATGGCTACACCTTC. Its protein product is CASSLEKNYNYGYTF. The chain has TRBV11-2 and TRBJ1-2; D uncertain. Germline assignment: CDR1 SGHAT and CDR2 FQNNGV. The CDR3 consists of 15 residues. V was trimmed by 0 bases and J by 1 base, leaving 9 bases between them.

This clonotype has only a few counts. The chain joins TRBV19 to TRBJ1-2, with D possibly being TRBD1 (6 bases). Germline assignment: CDR1 LNHDA and CDR2 SQIVND (reference sequence). Trimming cost V 4 bases and J 3 bases, with 15 bases left between them. This CDR3 comprises 15 residues. The CDR3 DNA reads as TGTGCCAGTAGTAACCCAGGGGAGGCGGACTATGGCTACACCTTC. Protein: CASSNPGEADYGYTF. Full variable domain (missing parts from reference TRBV19 and TRBJ1-2): DGGITQSPKYLFRKEGQNVTLSCEQNLNHDAMYWYRQDPGQGLRLIYYSQIVNDFQKGDIAEGYSVSREKKESFPLTVTSAQKNPTAFYLCASSNPGEADYGYTFGSGTRLTVV.